These 31 T cell receptor beta chains were sequenced from one sample in a study of cytomegalovirus exposure and HLA in healthy donors. Use of 60 Vbeta and 13 Jbeta primers characterized the PCR. Sequencing used immunoSEQ multiplex PCR; TCRdb keeps in-frame clones, though not all of them. The sample's table shows roughly 140,000 clones. Sequenced input: PBMCs. These receptors came from a man aged 40-50 years in good health and CMV-seronegative.

The chain is built from TRBV11-3 and TRBJ1-1, with 7 bases lining up with TRBD1. Germline CDR1 SGHNT, CDR2 YENEEA. The junction had 1 base not matched to a gene; V was cut back by 5 bases and J by 4 bases. The length of the CDR3 is 12 residues. The CDR3 here is CASSGDSTEAFF. CDR3 DNA sequence: TGTGCCAGCAGCGGGGACAGCACTGAAGCTTTCTTT.

The gene calls are TRBV6-5 and TRBJ1-5; D is uncertain. V lost 6 bases and J 8 bases, leaving 14 bases between the germline ends. Germline V lookup: CDR1 MNHEY, CDR2 SVGAGI. The CDR3 spans 13 residues. The CDR3 DNA sequence: TGTGCCAGCAGCCCCCTATCCGGGGAGCCCCAGCATTTT. The encoded protein is CASSPLSGEPQHF.

This chain uses TRBV7-6 with TRBJ1-5; D gene ambiguous. Germline V gene data show CDR1 as SGHVS and CDR2 as FNYEAQ. The CDR3 consists of 13 residues. V lost 1 base to trimming and J lost 3 bases, with 4 bases between them. The CDR3, as DNA: TGTGCCAGCAGCTTAGATAACAATCAGCCCCAGCATTTT. Protein product: CASSLDNNQPQHF.

The chain joins TRBV5-1 to TRBJ2-7, with D possibly TRBD1 on 5 matching bases. The V end lost 6 bases, the J end lost 2 bases, and 21 bases lay between the germline ends. Germline V gene data show CDR1 as SGHRS and CDR2 as YFSETQ. The CDR3 loop spans 16 amino acids. DNA for the CDR3: TGCGCCAGCAAAGGTATGGTGGCCGACAGAACCTACGAGCAGTACTTC. It is translated as CASKGMVADRTYEQYF. Looking up the rest from reference TRBV5-1 and TRBJ2-7 gives the full variable domain: KAGVTQTPRYLIKTRGQQVTLSCSPISGHRSVSWYQQTPGQGLQFLFEYFSETQRNKGNFPGRFSGRQFSNSRSEMNVSTLELGDSALYLCASKGMVADRTYEQYFGPGTRLTVT.

This chain connects TRBV7-3 to TRBJ2-5; D is undetermined. CDR3 size: 13 residues. V shed 0 bases and J shed 5 bases, with 7 bases lying between them. The germline CDR1 and CDR2 sequences are SGHTA and FQGTGA. CDR3 sequence (DNA): TGTGCCAGCAGCTTAACCGCAAGCGAGACCCAGTACTTC. It is translated as CASSLTASETQYF.

The chain is built from TRBV7-8 and TRBJ1-5; 7 nucleotides match TRBD1. This CDR3 spans 15 amino acids. The ends lost 1 base at V and 4 bases at J; junction bases unmatched: 4. CDR1 is SGHVS, CDR2 FQNEAQ, per germline. Here the CDR3 reads CASSLGTGVNQPQHF. For the CDR3, the DNA is TGTGCCAGCAGCTTAGGAACAGGGGTTAATCAGCCCCAGCATTTT.

V and J are TRBV6-5 and TRBJ2-1; D may be TRBD2 (7 bases). The CDR3 length is 15 residues. Trimming pared 6 bases from V and 8 bases from J, leaving 20 bases between. Germline lookup yields CDR1 MNHEY and CDR2 SVGAGI. The CDR3 nucleotides are TGTGCCAGCAGCGGCCGGGGGGCCTCTTTCTATGAGCAGTTCTTC. It encodes CASSGRGASFYEQFF.

The chain employs TRBV18 and TRBJ1-4; possibly TRBD1 for D (6 bases). Germline V gene data show CDR1 as KGHSH and CDR2 as LQKENI. Trimming stripped 2 bases from V and 5 bases from J, with 15 bases between. The CDR3 runs to 16 residues. The CDR3: CASSPGVGTLNEKLFF. Written as DNA, the CDR3 is TGTGCCAGCTCACCAGGTGTGGGGACACTAAATGAAAAACTGTTTTTT.

The chain uses TRBV19 and TRBJ1-1; 7 nucleotides match TRBD1. The trim removed 5 bases at V and 2 bases at J, leaving 8 bases unmatched. This CDR3 has 15 amino acids. The germline CDR1 and CDR2 sequences are LNHDA and SQIVND (reference sequence). The CDR3 DNA sequence: TGTGCCAGTAGTTCCCAGGGGGTAATAAACACTGAAGCTTTCTTT. This encodes CASSSQGVINTEAFF.

V gene TRBV6-5 combines with J gene TRBJ2-2; TRBD1 matches at 7 bases. V was pared by 6 bases and J by 4 bases, with 8 bases of the junction left unmatched. CDR1 and CDR2 from the germline V gene are MNHEY and SVGAGI. This CDR3 spans 15 amino acids. In DNA form, the CDR3 reads TGTGCCAGCAGAGTACAGGGGTCGGGCACCGGGGAGCTGTTTTTT. It translates to CASRVQGSGTGELFF.

CDR3 residues: CASRAGGLPLYGYTF. In DNA, the CDR3 is TGTGCCAGCAGAGCAGGAGGCCTTCCCCTTTATGGCTACACCTTC. The genes are TRBV2 and TRBJ1-2, with no clear D. V was cut by 6 bases and J by 5 bases, with 19 bases left in between. Germline CDR1 SNHLY, CDR2 FYNNEI. The CDR3 has 15 amino acids.

The genes are TRBV5-1 and TRBJ2-7; D remains ambiguous. This CDR3 region has 11 residues. V gave up 4 bases and J gave up 3 bases, with 5 bases separating them. Germline V gene sequence: CDR1 SGHRS, CDR2 YFSETQ. The CDR3: CASSDNYEQYF. The CDR3 region has the DNA TGCGCCAGCAGCGACAACTACGAGCAGTACTTC. Based on the CDR3 plus reference TRBV5-1 and TRBJ2-7, the full variable domain is KAGVTQTPRYLIKTRGQQVTLSCSPISGHRSVSWYQQTPGQGLQFLFEYFSETQRNKGNFPGRFSGRQFSNSRSEMNVSTLELGDSALYLCASSDNYEQYFGPGTRLTVT.

The chain couples TRBV6-5 to TRBJ2-2; 9 nucleotides agree with TRBD2. This CDR3 spans 15 amino acids. Germline loops: CDR1 MNHEY, CDR2 SVGAGI. The J segment lost 4 bases and the V segment lost 5 bases, leaving 5 bases of the junction unmatched. CDR3 sequence (DNA): TGTGCCAGCAGTCTTCGTAGCGGGGGCACCGGGGAGCTGTTTTTT. Protein product: CASSLRSGGTGELFF.

The chain employs TRBV11-1 and TRBJ1-2, with D possibly TRBD1 on 5 matching bases. This CDR3 spans 17 amino acids. Germline V gene lookup returns CDR1 SGHAT and CDR2 FQDESV (reference sequence). Trimming shortened V by 5 bases and J by 4 bases, and 23 bases separated the two germline ends. The CDR3 loop reads CASSRQYGNRPSYGYTF. DNA of the CDR3: TGTGCCAGCAGCCGGCAGTATGGGAACAGGCCCTCCTATGGCTACACCTTC.

The chain is built from TRBV4-3 and TRBJ1-2; no firm D call. The CDR3 runs 16 residues. CDR1 is LGHNA, CDR2 YSLEER, per germline. The V end lost 0 bases, the J end lost 0 bases, and 11 bases lay between the germline ends. In DNA, the CDR3 is TGCGCCAGCAGCCAAGAGGTTCTACTAGCTAACTATGGCTACACCTTC. Translation: CASSQEVLLANYGYTF.

This chain connects TRBV7-9 to TRBJ2-1; the D is unclear. Germline V gene sequence: CDR1 SEHNR, CDR2 FQNEAQ (reference sequence). The V and J ends lost 1 base and 4 bases respectively, with 5 bases between them. The CDR3 spans 13 residues. As DNA, the CDR3 is TGTGCCAGCAGCTTAGACAGTTACAATGAGCAGTTCTTC. It yields the protein CASSLDSYNEQFF.

The chain joins TRBV5-4 to TRBJ1-1; D is perhaps TRBD1 (5 bases). In germline, CDR1 is SGHNT, CDR2 YYREEE (reference sequence). V lost 3 bases and J 1 base, leaving 16 bases between the germline ends. This CDR3 has 16 residues. The CDR3 spells CASSSPGARQNTEAFF. CDR3 coding DNA: TGTGCCAGCAGCTCGCCTGGGGCCAGGCAGAACACTGAAGCTTTCTTT.

This chain connects TRBV20-1 to TRBJ1-1, with TRBD1 as a possible D gene (5 bases). Per germline, CDR1 DFQATT and CDR2 SNEGSKA (reference sequence). V shed 3 bases and J shed 11 bases, with 13 bases lying between them. The CDR3 runs to 11 residues. CDR3 sequence reads: CSASPSNRAFF. The CDR3 DNA follows: TGCAGTGCTAGCCCCTCAAACAGGGCTTTCTTT.

DNA for the CDR3: TGCGCCAGCAGCACAACGTTCTCGACAGCTTCCTACGAGCAGTACTTC. This sequence encodes CASSTTFSTASYEQYF. The chain joins TRBV5-1 to TRBJ2-7, with D tentatively TRBD1 (5 bases). Germline V lookup: CDR1 SGHRS, CDR2 YFSETQ. This CDR3 is 16 amino acids long. V lost 4 bases and J 1 base, leaving 18 bases between the germline ends. The full variable domain, completed using reference TRBV5-1 and TRBJ2-7, is KAGVTQTPRYLIKTRGQQVTLSCSPISGHRSVSWYQQTPGQGLQFLFEYFSETQRNKGNFPGRFSGRQFSNSRSEMNVSTLELGDSALYLCASSTTFSTASYEQYFGPGTRLTVT.

The chain couples TRBV7-9 to TRBJ1-2; TRBD1 matches at 9 bases. The J segment lost 3 bases and the V segment lost 2 bases, leaving 7 bases of the junction unmatched. The V gene's germline CDR1 is SEHNR and CDR2 FQNEAQ (reference sequence). This CDR3 is 16 amino acids long. The CDR3 region has the DNA TGTGCCAGCAGCTTATCTACCCGGACAGGGGACTATGGCTACACCTTC. This sequence encodes CASSLSTRTGDYGYTF.

The V and J genes are TRBV27 and TRBJ1-5; a weak D match, TRBD1 (5 bases). V lost 6 bases, J lost 3 bases, and 15 bases lay in between. The CDR3 sequence is 15 residues long. The germline CDR1 and CDR2 sequences are MNHEY and SMNVEV (reference sequence). The CDR3 region is CASSLGKGPNQPQHF. The CDR3 coding sequence is TGTGCCAGCAGCTTAGGGAAGGGGCCCAATCAGCCCCAGCATTTT.

The V and J genes are TRBV15 and TRBJ2-1; 11 nucleotides agree with TRBD2. Germline-derived CDR1 and CDR2 are LNHNV and YYDKDF (reference sequence). This CDR3 comprises 17 residues. J lost 6 bases, V lost 3 bases, and 10 bases had no gene match. CDR3: CATSSPLSGGAVNEQFF. CDR3 DNA sequence: TGTGCCACCAGCAGCCCGCTTAGCGGGGGGGCCGTCAATGAGCAGTTCTTC.

The J gene is TRBJ2-1, the V gene TRBV6-6, with 9 bases that match TRBD2. This CDR3 contains 15 residues. Trimming cost V 4 bases and J 3 bases; bases outside gene matches: 4. The germline gives CDR1 MNHNY, CDR2 SVGAGI (reference sequence). CDR3 sequence reads: CASSLASGDYNEQFF. The CDR3 nucleotides are TGTGCCAGCAGTTTGGCTAGCGGGGACTACAATGAGCAGTTCTTC.

The genes are TRBV2 and TRBJ2-7; TRBD2 matches at 9 bases. The J segment lost 0 bases and the V segment lost 5 bases, leaving 2 bases of the junction unmatched. The CDR3 covers 14 residues. Germline-derived CDR1 and CDR2 are SNHLY and FYNNEI. The CDR3 sequence: CASSRLAASYEQYF. DNA for the CDR3: TGTGCCAGCAGTAGACTAGCGGCCTCCTACGAGCAGTACTTC. The entire variable domain, with the rest obtained from reference TRBV2 and TRBJ2-7, is as follows: EPEVTQTPSHQVTQMGQEVILRCVPISNHLYFYWYRQILGQKVEFLVSFYNNEISEKSEIFDDQFSVERPDGSNFTLKIRSTKLEDSAMYFCASSRLAASYEQYFGPGTRLTVT.

This sequence joins TRBV25-1 and TRBJ2-4; TRBD2 might be the D (7 bases). CDR1 is MGHDK, CDR2 SYGVNS, per germline. CDR3 length equals 13 residues. V lost 3 bases and J 9 bases, leaving 12 bases between the germline ends. The CDR3 DNA reads as TGTGCCAGCAGTGATCGGGGGGCCGGCATTCAGTACTTC. Its translation: CASSDRGAGIQYF.

The V gene is TRBV5-8, the J gene TRBJ1-6, with D possibly TRBD1 on 5 matching bases. Germline loops: CDR1 SGHTS, CDR2 YDEGEE. The CDR3 covers 15 residues. V was shortened by 4 bases and J by 5 bases, with 13 bases between the two germline ends. Here the CDR3 DNA reads TGTGCCAGCAGCCCAGGGTGGGTGCATAATTCACCCCTCCACTTT. Protein: CASSPGWVHNSPLHF.

This sequence joins TRBV4-2 and TRBJ1-1; the D gene is possibly TRBD1 (6 bases). CDR3 size: 14 residues. Looked up from germline, CDR1 is LGHNA and CDR2 is YNFKEQ. Trimming stripped 4 bases from V and 6 bases from J, with 15 bases between. The CDR3, as DNA: TGTGCCAGCAGCCCCAGGGGTACAAAGCCTGAAGCTTTCTTT. As protein: CASSPRGTKPEAFF.

This chain links TRBV5-4 with TRBJ1-5; 7 positions agree with TRBD1. Per germline, CDR1 SGHNT and CDR2 YYREEE (reference sequence). The CDR3 is 15 residues long. The V gene end was trimmed by 5 bases and the J gene end by 1 base; junction bases not matched to a gene: 6. The CDR3 here is CASSFGQESNQPQHF. CDR3 bases: TGTGCCAGCAGTTTTGGACAGGAGAGCAATCAGCCCCAGCATTTT.

The chain employs TRBV15 and TRBJ2-1; D uncertain. V shed 1 base and J shed 4 bases, with 17 bases lying between them. The CDR3 totals 17 residues. Germline-derived CDR1 and CDR2 are LNHNV and YYDKDF (reference sequence). CDR3 region: CATSRVAEGSLYNEQFF. CDR3 coding DNA: TGTGCCACCAGCAGAGTAGCCGAAGGTTCGCTGTACAATGAGCAGTTCTTC.

This chain connects TRBV5-5 to TRBJ1-1; 7 nucleotides agree with TRBD1. J was trimmed by 3 bases and V by 4 bases; bases with no gene match: 9. The CDR3 is made up of 15 amino acids. Germline CDR1 is SGHKS and CDR2 is YYEKEE (reference sequence). CDR3 bases: TGTGCCAGCAGCGAGGGGGCACGGCGGGACACTGAAGCTTTCTTT. It codes for CASSEGARRDTEAFF.

The chain is built from TRBV6-5 and TRBJ2-5, with D maybe TRBD2 (8 bases). V shed 8 bases and J shed 1 base, with 14 bases lying between them. CDR3 length: 14 residues. Germline CDR1 is MNHEY and CDR2 is SVGAGI. The CDR3 bases are TGTGCCAGCTCGGGAGGGGGCCCCCAAGAGACCCAGTACTTC. Translated, it gives CASSGGGPQETQYF.